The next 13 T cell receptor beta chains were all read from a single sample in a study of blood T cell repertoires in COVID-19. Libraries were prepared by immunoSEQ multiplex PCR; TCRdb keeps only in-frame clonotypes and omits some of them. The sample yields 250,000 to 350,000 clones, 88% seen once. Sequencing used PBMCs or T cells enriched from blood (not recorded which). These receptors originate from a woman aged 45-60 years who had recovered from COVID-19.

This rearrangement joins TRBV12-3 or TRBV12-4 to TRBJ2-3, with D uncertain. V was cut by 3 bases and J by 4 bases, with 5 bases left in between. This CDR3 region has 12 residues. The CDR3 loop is CASSFQSDTQYF. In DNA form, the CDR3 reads TGTGCCAGCAGTTTTCAGTCAGATACGCAGTATTTT.

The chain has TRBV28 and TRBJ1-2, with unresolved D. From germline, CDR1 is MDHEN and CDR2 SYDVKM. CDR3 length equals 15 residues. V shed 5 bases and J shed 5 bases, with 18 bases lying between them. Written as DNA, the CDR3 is TGTGCCAGCAGTCCCCCCCTCGGAGTTGGGTATGGCTACACCTTC. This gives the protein CASSPPLGVGYGYTF.

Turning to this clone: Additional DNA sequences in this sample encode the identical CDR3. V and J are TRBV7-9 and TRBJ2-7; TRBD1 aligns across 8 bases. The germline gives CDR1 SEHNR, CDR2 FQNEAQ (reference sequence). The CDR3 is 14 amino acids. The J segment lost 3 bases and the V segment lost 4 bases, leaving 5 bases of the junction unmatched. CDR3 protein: CASSSGTGYYEQYF. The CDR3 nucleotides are TGTGCCAGCAGCTCCGGGACAGGTTACTACGAGCAGTACTTC.

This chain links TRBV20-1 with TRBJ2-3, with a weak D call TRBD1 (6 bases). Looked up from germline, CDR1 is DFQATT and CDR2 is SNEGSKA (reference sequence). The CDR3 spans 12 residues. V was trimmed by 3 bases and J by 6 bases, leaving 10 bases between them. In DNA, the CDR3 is TGCAGTGCTAGTATAGGGGGTGATACGCAGTATTTT. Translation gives CSASIGGDTQYF.

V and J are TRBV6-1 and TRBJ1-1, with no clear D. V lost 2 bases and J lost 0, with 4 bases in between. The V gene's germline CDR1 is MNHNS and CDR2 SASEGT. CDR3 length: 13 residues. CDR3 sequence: CASSELMNTEAFF. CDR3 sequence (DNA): TGTGCCAGCAGTGAATTAATGAACACTGAAGCTTTCTTT.

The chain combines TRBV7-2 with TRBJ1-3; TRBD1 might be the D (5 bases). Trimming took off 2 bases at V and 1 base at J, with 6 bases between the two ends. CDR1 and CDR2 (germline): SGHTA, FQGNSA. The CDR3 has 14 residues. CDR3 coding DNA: TGTGCCAGCAGCTTAAAGGGGTCTGGAAACACCATATATTTT. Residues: CASSLKGSGNTIYF.

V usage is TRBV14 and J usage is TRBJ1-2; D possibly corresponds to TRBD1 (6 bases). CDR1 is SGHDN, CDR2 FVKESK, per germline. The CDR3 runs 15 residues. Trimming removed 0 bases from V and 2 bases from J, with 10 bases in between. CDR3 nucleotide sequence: TGTGCCAGCAGCCAAGATTGGGGGGGCAACTATGGCTACACCTTC. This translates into CASSQDWGGNYGYTF.

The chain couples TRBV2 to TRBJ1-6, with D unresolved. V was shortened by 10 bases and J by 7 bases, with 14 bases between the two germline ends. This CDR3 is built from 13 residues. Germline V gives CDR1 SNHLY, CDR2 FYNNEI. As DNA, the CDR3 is TGTGCCACCAAGAGGGTGGAGAATTCACCCCTCCACTTT. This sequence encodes CATKRVENSPLHF.

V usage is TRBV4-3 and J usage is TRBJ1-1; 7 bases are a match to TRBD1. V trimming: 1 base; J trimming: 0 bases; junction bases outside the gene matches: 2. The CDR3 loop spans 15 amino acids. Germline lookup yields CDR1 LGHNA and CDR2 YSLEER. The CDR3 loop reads CASSQVGQVNTEAFF. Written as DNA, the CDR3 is TGCGCCAGCAGCCAAGTTGGACAGGTGAACACTGAAGCTTTCTTT.

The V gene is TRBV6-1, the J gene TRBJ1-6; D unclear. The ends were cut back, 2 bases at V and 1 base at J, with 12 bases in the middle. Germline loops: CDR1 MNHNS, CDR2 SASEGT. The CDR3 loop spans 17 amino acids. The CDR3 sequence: CASSEYMGASYNSPLHF. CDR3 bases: TGTGCCAGCAGTGAATATATGGGAGCATCCTATAATTCACCCCTCCACTTT.

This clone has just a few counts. In nucleotides, the CDR3 is TGTGCCAGCAGCACAGGGTACCAAGAGACCCAGTACTTC. Encoded protein: CASSTGYQETQYF. This chain connects TRBV7-9 to TRBJ2-5; TRBD1 might be the D (6 bases). The germline gives CDR1 SEHNR, CDR2 FQNEAQ (reference sequence). This CDR3 region has 13 residues. Deletions cut 5 bases from V and 0 bases from J, with 7 bases between.

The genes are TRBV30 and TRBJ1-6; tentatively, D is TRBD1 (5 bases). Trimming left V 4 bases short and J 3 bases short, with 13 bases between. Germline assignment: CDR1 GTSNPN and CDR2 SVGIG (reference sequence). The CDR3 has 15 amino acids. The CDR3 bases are TGTGCCTGGACACAGGACGCCATCTATAATTCACCCCTCCACTTT. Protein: CAWTQDAIYNSPLHF.

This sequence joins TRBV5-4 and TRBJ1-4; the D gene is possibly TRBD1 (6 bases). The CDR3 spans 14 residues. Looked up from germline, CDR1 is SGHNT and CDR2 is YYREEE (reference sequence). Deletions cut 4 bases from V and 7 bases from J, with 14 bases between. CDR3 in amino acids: CASSPPGASEKLFF. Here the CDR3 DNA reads TGTGCCAGCAGCCCCCCAGGGGCAAGTGAAAAACTGTTTTTT.